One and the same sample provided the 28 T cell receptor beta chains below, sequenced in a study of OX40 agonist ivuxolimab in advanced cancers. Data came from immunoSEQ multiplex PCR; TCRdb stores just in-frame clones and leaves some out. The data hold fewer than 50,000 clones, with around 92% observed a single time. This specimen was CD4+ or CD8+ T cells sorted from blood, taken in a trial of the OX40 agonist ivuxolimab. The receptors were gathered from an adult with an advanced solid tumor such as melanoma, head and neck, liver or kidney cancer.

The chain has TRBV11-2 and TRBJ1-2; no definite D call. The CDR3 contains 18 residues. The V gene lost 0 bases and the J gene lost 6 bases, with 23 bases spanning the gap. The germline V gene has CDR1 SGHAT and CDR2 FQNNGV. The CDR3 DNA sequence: TGTGCCAGCAGCTTAGAGCCCTCTTTCATCCTTGGGTCAGATGGCTACACCTTC. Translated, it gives CASSLEPSFILGSDGYTF.

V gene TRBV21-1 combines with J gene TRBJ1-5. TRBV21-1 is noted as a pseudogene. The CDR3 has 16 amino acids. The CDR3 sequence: CASSKVARYGNQPQHF. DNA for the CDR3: TGTGCCAGCAGCAAAGTAGCCAGGTATGGCAATCAGCCCCAGCATTTT.

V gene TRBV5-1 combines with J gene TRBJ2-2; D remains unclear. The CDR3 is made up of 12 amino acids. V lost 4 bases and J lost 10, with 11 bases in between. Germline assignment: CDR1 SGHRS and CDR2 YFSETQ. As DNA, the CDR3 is TGCGCCAGCAGCCCCGAATATGTGGAGCTGTTTTTT. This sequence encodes CASSPEYVELFF.

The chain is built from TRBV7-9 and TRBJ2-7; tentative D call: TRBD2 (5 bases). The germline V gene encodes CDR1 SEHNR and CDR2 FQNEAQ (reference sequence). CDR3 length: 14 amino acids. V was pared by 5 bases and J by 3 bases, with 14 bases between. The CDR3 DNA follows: TGTGCCAGCAGCCCTGGACTGAGCAGCTACGAGCAGTACTTC. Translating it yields CASSPGLSSYEQYF.

CDR3: CASSPLGGLRANTGELFF. The CDR3 coding sequence is TGTGCCAGCTCACCCCTAGGAGGTCTGCGGGCCAACACCGGGGAGCTGTTTTTT. The rearrangement joins TRBV18 to TRBJ2-2, with D perhaps matching TRBD2 (5 bases). The germline V and J ends were trimmed by 3 bases and 2 bases, with 19 bases remaining between them. The CDR3 has 18 amino acids. Germline CDR1 reads KGHSH; CDR2 reads LQKENI.

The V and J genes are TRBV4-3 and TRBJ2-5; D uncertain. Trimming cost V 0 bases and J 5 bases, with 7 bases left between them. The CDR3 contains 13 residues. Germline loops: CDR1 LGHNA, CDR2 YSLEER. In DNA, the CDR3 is TGCGCCAGCAGCCAAGATTGGAGTGAGACCCAGTACTTC. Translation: CASSQDWSETQYF.

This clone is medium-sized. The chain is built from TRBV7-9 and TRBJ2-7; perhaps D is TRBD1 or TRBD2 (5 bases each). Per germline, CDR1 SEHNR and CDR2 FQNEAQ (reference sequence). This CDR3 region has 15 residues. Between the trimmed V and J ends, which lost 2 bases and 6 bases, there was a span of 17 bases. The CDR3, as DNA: TGTGCCAGCAGCTTATTTTCCCTGGGACGTTTCGAGCAGTACTTC. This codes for CASSLFSLGRFEQYF.

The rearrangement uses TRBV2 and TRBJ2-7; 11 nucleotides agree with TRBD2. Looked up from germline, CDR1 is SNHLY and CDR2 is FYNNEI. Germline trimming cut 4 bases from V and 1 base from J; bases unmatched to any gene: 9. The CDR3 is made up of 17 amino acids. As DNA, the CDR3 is TGTGCCAGCAGTGGGGCTAGCGGGAGGCCGGTTTCCTACGAGCAGTACTTC. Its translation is CASSGASGRPVSYEQYF. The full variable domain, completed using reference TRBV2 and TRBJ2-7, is EPEVTQTPSHQVTQMGQEVILRCVPISNHLYFYWYRQILGQKVEFLVSFYNNEISEKSEIFDDQFSVERPDGSNFTLKIRSTKLEDSAMYFCASSGASGRPVSYEQYFGPGTRLTVT.

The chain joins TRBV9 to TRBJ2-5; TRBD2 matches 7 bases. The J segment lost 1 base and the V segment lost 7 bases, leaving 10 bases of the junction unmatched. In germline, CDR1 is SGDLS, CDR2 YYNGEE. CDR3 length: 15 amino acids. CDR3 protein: CASSQRGGVQETQYF. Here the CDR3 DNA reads TGTGCCAGCTCCCAGCGGGGAGGAGTCCAAGAGACCCAGTACTTC.

CDR3 sequence: CASTGLMNTEAFF. CDR3 in DNA: TGTGCCAGTACCGGCCTCATGAACACTGAAGCTTTCTTT. The chain employs TRBV19 and TRBJ1-1; D gene ambiguous. The CDR3 is 13 residues long. V gave up 7 bases and J gave up 0 bases, with 9 bases separating them. Germline CDR1 reads LNHDA; CDR2 reads SQIVND (reference sequence).

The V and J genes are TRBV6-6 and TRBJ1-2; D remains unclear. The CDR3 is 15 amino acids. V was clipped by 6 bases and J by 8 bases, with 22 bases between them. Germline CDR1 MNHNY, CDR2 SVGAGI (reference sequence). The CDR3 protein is CASRGLDASRRGYTF. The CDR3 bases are TGTGCCAGCAGGGGGTTGGACGCAAGCCGACGAGGCTACACCTTC.

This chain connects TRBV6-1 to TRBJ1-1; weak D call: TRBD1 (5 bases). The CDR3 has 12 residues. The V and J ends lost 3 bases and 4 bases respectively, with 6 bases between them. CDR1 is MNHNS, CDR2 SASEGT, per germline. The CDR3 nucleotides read TGTGCCAGCAGTGACGGGGGCACTGAAGCTTTCTTT. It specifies CASSDGGTEAFF.

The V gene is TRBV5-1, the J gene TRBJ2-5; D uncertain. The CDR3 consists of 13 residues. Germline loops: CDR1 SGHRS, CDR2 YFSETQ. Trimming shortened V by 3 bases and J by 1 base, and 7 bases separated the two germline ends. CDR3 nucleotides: TGCGCCAGCAGCTCCTTACTCCAAGAGACCCAGTACTTC. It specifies CASSSLLQETQYF.

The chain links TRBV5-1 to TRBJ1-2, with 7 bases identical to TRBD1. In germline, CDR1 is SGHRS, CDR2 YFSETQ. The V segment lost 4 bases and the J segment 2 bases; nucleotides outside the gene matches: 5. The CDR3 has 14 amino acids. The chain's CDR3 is CASSPSGQNYGYTF. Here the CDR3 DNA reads TGCGCCAGCAGCCCGTCGGGACAGAACTATGGCTACACCTTC.

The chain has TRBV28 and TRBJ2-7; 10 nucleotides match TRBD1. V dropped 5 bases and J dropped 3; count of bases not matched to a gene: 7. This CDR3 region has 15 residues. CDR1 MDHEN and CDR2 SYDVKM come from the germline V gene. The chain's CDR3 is CASSRPGTGVYEQYF. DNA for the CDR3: TGTGCCAGCAGTAGGCCCGGGACAGGGGTCTACGAGCAGTACTTC.

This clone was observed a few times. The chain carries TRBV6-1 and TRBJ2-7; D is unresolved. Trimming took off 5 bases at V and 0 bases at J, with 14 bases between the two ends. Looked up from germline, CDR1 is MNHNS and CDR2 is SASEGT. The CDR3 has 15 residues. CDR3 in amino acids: CASSSDPASSYEQYV. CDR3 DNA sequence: TGTGCCAGCAGTTCGGACCCAGCGAGCTCCTACGAGCAGTACGTC.

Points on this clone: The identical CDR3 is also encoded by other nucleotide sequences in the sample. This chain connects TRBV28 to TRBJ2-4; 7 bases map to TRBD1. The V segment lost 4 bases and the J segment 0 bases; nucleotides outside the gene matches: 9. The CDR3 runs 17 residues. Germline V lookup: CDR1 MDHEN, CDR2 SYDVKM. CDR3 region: CASSSRQGAIAKNIQYF. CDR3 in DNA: TGTGCCAGCAGTTCACGACAGGGAGCGATAGCCAAAAACATTCAGTACTTC.

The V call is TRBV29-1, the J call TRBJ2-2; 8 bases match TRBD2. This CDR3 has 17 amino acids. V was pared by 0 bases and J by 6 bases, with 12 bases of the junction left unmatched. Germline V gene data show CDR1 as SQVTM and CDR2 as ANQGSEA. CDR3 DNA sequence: TGCAGCGTTGAAGAAATAGCGGGACTCCGTTGGGCCGGGGAGCTGTTTTTT. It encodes CSVEEIAGLRWAGELFF.

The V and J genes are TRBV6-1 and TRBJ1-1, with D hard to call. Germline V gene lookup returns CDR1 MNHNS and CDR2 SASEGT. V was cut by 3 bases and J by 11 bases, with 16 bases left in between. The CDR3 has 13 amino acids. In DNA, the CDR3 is TGTGCCAGCAGTGAGAGAGGGCAGTTTTTGGCTTTCTTT. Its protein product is CASSERGQFLAFF.

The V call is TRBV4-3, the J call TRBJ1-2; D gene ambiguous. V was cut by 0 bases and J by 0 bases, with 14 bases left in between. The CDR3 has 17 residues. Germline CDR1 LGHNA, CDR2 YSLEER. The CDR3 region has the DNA TGCGCCAGCAGCCAAGAGAAGCTAGCGGTTTCTAACTATGGCTACACCTTC. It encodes CASSQEKLAVSNYGYTF.

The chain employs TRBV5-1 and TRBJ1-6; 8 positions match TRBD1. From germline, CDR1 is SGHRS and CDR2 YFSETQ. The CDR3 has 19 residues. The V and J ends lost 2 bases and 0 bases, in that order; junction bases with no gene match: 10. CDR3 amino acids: CASSFGTGPASSYNSPLHF. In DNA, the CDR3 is TGCGCCAGCAGCTTCGGGACAGGCCCGGCGAGCTCCTATAATTCACCCCTCCACTTT.

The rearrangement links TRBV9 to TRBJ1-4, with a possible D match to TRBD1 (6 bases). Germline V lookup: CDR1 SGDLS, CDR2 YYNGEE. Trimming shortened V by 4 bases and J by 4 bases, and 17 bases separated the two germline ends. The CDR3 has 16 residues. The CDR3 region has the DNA TGTGCCAGCAGCCCCGGGACATCGAGCTTTAATGAAAAACTGTTTTTT. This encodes CASSPGTSSFNEKLFF.

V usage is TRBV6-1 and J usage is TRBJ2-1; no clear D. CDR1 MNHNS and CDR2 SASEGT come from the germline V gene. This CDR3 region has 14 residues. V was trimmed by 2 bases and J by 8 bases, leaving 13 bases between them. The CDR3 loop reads CASSEPALGDEQFF. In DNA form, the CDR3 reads TGTGCCAGCAGTGAACCCGCCTTGGGCGATGAGCAGTTCTTC.

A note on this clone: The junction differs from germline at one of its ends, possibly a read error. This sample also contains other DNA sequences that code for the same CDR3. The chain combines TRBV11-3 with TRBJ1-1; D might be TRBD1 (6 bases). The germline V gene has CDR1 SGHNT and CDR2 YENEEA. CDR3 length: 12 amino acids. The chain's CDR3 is CASSRGNTEAFF. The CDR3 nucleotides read TGTGCCAGCAGTAGGGGGAACACTGAAGCCTTCTTT.

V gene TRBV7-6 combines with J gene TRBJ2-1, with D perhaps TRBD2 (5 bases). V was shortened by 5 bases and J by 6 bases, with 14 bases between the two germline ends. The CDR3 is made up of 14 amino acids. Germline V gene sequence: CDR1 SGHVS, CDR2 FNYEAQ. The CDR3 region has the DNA TGTGCCAGCAGCCCCTCCGCAGCGGCCAATGAGCAGTTCTTC. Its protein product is CASSPSAAANEQFF.

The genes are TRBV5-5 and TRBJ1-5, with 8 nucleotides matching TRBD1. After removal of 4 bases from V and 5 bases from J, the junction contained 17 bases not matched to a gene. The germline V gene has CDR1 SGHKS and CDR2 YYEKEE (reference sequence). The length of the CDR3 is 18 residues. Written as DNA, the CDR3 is TGTGCCAGCAGCCATTACCCGGGACAGGCACGGGTAGATCAGCCCCAGCATTTT. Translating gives CASSHYPGQARVDQPQHF.

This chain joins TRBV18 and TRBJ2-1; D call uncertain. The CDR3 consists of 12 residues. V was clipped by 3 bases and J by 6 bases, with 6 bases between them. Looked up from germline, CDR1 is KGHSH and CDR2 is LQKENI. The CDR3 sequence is CASSPGSNEQFF. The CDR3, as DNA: TGTGCCAGCTCACCTGGGTCCAATGAGCAGTTCTTC.

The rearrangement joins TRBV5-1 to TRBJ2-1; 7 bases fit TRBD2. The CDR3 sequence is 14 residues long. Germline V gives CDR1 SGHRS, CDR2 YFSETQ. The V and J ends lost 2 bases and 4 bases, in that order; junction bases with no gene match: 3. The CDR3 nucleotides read TGCGCCAGCAGCTTAAGCGGGAATTACAATGAGCAGTTCTTC. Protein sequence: CASSLSGNYNEQFF.